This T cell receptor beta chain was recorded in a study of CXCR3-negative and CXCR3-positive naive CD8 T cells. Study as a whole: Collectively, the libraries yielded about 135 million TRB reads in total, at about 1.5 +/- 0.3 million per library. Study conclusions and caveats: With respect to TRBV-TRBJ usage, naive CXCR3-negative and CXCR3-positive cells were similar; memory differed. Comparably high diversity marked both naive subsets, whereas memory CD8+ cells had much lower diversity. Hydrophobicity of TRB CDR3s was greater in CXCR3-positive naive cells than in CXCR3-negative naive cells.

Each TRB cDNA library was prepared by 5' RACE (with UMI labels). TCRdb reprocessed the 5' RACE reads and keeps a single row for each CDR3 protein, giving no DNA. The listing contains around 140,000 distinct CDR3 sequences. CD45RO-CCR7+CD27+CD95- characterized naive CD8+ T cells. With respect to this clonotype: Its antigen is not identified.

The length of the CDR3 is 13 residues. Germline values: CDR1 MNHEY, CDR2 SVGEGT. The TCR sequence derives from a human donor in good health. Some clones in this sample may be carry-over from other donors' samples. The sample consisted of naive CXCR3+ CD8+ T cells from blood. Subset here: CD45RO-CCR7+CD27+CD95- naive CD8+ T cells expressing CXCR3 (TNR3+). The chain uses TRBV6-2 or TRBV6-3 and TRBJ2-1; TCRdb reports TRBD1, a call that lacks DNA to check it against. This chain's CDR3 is CANSDSIYNEQFF.